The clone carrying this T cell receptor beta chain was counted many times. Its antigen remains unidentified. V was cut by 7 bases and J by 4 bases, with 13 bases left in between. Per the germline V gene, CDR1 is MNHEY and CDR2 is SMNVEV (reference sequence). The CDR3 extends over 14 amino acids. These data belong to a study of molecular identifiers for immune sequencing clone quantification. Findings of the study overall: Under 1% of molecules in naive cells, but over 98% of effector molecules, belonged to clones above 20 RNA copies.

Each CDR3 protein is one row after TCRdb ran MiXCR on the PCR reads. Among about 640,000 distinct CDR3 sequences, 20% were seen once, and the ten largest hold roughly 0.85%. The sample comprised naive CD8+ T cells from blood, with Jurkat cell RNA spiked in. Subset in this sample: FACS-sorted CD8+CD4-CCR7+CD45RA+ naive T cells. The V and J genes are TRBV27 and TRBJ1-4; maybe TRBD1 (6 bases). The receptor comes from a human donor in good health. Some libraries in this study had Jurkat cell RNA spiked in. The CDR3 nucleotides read TGTGCCAGCAAGCTCAGGGGCAGTAATGAAAAACTGTTTTTT. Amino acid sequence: CASKLRGSNEKLFF.